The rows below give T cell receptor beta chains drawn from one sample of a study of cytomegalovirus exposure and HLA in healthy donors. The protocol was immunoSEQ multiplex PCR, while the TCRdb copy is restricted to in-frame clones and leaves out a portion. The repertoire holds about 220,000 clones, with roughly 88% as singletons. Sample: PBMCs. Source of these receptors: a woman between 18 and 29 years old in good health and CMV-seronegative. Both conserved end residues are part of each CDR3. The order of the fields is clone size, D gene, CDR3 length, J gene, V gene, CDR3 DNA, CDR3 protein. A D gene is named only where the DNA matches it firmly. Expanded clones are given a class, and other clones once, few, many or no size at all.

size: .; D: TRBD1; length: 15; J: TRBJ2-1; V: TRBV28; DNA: TGTGCCAGCAGTCGAGGGACAGGGGTGCTAAATGAGCAGTTCTTC; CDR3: CASSRGTGVLNEQFF
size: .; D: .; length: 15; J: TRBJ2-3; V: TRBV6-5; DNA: TGTGCCAGCAGCCCCACAGGGTTAGGAGCAGATACGCAGTATTTT; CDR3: CASSPTGLGADTQYF
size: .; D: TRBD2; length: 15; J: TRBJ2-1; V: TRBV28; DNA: TGTGCCAGCAGGCGTACTAGCGGGAACTACAATGAGCAGTTCTTC; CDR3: CASRRTSGNYNEQFF
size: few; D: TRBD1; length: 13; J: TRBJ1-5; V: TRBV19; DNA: TGTGCCAGTAAGGGGCAGGGGGCTCAGCCCCAGCATTTT; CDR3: CASKGQGAQPQHF
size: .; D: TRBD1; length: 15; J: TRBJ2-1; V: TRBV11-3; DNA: TGTGCCAGCAGCTTAGTTGGGGACAGGGTCGATGAGCAGTTCTTC; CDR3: CASSLVGDRVDEQFF
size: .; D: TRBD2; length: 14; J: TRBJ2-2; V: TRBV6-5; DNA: TGTGCCAGCAGGGGCGGGAGGATGAACGGGGAGCTGTTTTTT; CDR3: CASRGGRMNGELFF
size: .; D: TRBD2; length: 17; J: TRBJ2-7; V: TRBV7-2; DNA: TGTGCCAGCAGCTCCCCATTCGGAGCGGGAGATACCTACGAGCAGTACTTC; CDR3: CASSSPFGAGDTYEQYF
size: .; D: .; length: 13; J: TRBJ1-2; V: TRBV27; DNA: TGTGCCAGCAGCGCAGGGGATGACTATGGCTACACCTTC; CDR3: CASSAGDDYGYTF
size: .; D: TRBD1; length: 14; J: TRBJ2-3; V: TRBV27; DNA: TGTGCCAGCAGTTCAGGGACAGGGAAAGATACGCAGTATTTT; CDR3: CASSSGTGKDTQYF
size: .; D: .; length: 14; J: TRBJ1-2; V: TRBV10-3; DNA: TGTGCCATCAGTGAGTCATCTCTGAACTATGGCTACACCTTC; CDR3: CAISESSLNYGYTF
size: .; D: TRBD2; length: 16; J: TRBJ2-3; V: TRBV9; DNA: TGTGCCAGCAGCGGGGGGGGACGTTCTGACACAGATACGCAGTATTTT; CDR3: CASSGGGRSDTDTQYF
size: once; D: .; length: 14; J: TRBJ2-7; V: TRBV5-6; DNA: TGTGCCAGCAAAGGGAGCAGGGGATTCGGCGAGCAGTACTTC; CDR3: CASKGSRGFGEQYF
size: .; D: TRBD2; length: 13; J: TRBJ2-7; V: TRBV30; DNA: TGTGCCTGGAGTGGACTAGCTGATTACGAGCAGTACTTC; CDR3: CAWSGLADYEQYF
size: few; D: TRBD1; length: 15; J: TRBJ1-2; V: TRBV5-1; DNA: TGCGCCAGCAGCGCACGTTTAACAGGGGACGGTGGCTACACCTTC; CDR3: CASSARLTGDGGYTF
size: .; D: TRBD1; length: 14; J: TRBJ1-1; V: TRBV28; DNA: TGTGCCAGCAGTCCAGGGGACAGAAACACTGAAGCTTTCTTT; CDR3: CASSPGDRNTEAFF
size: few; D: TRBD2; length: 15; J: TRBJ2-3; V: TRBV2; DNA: TGTGCCAGCAGTGGACCTAGCGGGAGGGCAGATACGCAGTATTTT; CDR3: CASSGPSGRADTQYF
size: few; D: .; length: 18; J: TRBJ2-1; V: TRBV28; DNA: TGTGCCAGCAGTGCCCAAAGCCACGGGACACTGTTATACAATGAGCAGTTCTTC; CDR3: CASSAQSHGTLLYNEQFF
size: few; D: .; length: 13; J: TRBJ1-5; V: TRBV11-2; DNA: TGTGCCAGCAGCTTAGGCAGTAATCAGCCCCAGCATTTT; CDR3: CASSLGSNQPQHF
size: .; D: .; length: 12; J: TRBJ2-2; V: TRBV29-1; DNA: TGCAGCGTTGCTGGCGGTGCCGGGGAGCTGTTTTTT; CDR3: CSVAGGAGELFF
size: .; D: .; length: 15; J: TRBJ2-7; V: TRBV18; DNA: TGTGCCAGCTCACCACTTGGGCAGGGGAACGGCGAGCAGTACTTC; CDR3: CASSPLGQGNGEQYF
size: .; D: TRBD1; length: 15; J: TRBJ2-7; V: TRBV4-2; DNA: TGTGCCAGCAGCCAAGAGGGCAGGGGGCACGACGAGCAGTACTTC; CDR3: CASSQEGRGHDEQYF
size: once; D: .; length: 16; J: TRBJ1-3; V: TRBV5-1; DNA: TGCGCCAGCAGCTGGTTCGGGGAGGGGTCTGGAAACACCATATATTTT; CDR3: CASSWFGEGSGNTIYF
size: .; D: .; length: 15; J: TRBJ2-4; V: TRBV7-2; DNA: TGTGCCAGCAGCCAACTGATACTAGCCAAAAACATTCAGTACTTC; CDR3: CASSQLILAKNIQYF
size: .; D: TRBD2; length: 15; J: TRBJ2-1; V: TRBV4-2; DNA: TGTGCCAGCAGCCATCAGCGGGAGGGCTACAATGAGCAGTTCTTC; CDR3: CASSHQREGYNEQFF
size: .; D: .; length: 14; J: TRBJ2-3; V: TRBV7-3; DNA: TGTGCCAGCAGCTCGGGACTTGCCCAAGATACGCAGTATTTT; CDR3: CASSSGLAQDTQYF
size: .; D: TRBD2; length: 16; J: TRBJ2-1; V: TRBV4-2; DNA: TGTGCCAGCAGTCTTTCATCGGGACTAGTCAACAATGAGCAGTTCTTC; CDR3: CASSLSSGLVNNEQFF
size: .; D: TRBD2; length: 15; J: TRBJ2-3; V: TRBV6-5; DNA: TGTGCCAGCAGACCTACTAGCGGAAGCACAGATACGCAGTATTTT; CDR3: CASRPTSGSTDTQYF
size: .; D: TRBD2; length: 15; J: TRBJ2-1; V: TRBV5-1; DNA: TGCGCCAGCAGCTTGCGACTAGCGGGAGGCAATGAGCAGTTCTTC; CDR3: CASSLRLAGGNEQFF
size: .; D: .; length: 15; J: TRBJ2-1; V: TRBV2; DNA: TGTGCCAGCAGTGAATTGAGGGCAACTGGGAATGAGCAGTTCTTC; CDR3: CASSELRATGNEQFF
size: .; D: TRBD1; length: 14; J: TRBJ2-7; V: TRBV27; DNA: TGTGCCAGCAGTTTAGGGGACAGTCCCCACGAGCAGTACTTC; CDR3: CASSLGDSPHEQYF
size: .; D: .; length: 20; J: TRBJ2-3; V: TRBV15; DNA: TGTGCCACCAGCTCTTTGACGACCTCGATGGCGGAGCGCGGCACAGATACGCAGTATTTT; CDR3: CATSSLTTSMAERGTDTQYF
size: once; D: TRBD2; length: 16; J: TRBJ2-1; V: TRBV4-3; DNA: TGCGCCAGCAGCCAAGGAAGGGGACTAGCTTTCAATGAGCAGTTCTTC; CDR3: CASSQGRGLAFNEQFF
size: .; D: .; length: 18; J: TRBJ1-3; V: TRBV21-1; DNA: TGTGCCAGCAGCAAACGGGACAGGCCGACACCTCCTGGAAACACCATATATTTT; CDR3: CASSKRDRPTPPGNTIYF
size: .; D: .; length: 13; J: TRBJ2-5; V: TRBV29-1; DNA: TGCAGCTGGGGCGTGGCGGGAATGGAGACCCAGTACTTC; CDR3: CSWGVAGMETQYF
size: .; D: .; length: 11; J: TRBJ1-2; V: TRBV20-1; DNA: TGCAGTGCTCCGGGAGGGGTAGGCTACACCTTC; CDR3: CSAPGGVGYTF
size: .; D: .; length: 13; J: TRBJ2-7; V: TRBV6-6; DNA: TGTGCCAGCAGTTACTCCCAGGGATACGAGCAGTACTTC; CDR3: CASSYSQGYEQYF
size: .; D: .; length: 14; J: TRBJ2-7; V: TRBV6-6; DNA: TGTGCCAGCAGTTACTCGAACGGGGAAAACGAGCAGTACTTC; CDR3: CASSYSNGENEQYF
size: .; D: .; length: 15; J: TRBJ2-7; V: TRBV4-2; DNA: TGTGCCAGCAGCCAAGCCCGTCGGGGCTCCTACGAGCAGTACTTC; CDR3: CASSQARRGSYEQYF
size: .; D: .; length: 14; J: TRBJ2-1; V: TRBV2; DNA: TGTGCCAGCAGTGACCCGAGCTCCTACAATGAGCAGTTCTTC; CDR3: CASSDPSSYNEQFF
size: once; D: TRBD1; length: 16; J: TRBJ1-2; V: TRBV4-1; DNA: TGCGCCAGCAGCCCCCAAACCGAGACAGGGGGTCAAGGCTACACCTTC; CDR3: CASSPQTETGGQGYTF
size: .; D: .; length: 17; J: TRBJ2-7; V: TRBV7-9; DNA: TGTGCCAGCAGCCCACCTGGTGTGTGGGAGGCTAACTACGAGCAGTACTTC; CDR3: CASSPPGVWEANYEQYF
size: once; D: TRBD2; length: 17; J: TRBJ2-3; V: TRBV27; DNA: TGTGCCAGCAGTTTCCGCCGTCTAGCGGGAGGGACAGATACGCAGTATTTT; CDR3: CASSFRRLAGGTDTQYF
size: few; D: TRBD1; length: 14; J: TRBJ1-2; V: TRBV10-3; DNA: TGTGCCATCAGCTATGGGACAGGAGAAGGCGGCTACACCTTC; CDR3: CAISYGTGEGGYTF
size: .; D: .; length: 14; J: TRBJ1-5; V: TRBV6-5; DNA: TGTGCCAGCAGTTCGGACAGCCGAAATCAGCCCCAGCATTTT; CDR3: CASSSDSRNQPQHF
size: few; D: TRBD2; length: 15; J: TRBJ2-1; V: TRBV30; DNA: TGTGCCTGGAGTAGCGGTAGCGGGAGTACCAATGAGCAGTTCTTC; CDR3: CAWSSGSGSTNEQFF
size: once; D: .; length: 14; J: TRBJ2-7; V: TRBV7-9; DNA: TGTGCCAGCAGCTTGGGGGACTTTTTGGACGAGCAGTACTTC; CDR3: CASSLGDFLDEQYF
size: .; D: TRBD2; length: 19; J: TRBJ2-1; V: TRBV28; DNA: TGTGCCAGCAGACATCTTTCGGGACTAGCGGGAGGGCCTCACAATGAGCAGTTCTTC; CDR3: CASRHLSGLAGGPHNEQFF